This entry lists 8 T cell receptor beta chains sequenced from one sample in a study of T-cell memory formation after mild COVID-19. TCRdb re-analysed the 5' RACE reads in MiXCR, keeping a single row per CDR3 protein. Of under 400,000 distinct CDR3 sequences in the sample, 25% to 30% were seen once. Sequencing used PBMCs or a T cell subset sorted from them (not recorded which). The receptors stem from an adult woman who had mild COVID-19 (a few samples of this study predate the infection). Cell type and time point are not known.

The CDR3, as DNA: TGTGCCAGCAGGGCGGACATTGGCAACACCGGGGAGCTGTTTTTT. Its translation: CASRADIGNTGELFF. This chain connects TRBV2 to TRBJ2-2; TRBD1 is a possible D gene (5 bases). Trimming shortened V by 6 bases and J by 2 bases, and 13 bases separated the two germline ends. The CDR3 extends over 15 amino acids. Germline loops: CDR1 SNHLY, CDR2 FYNNEI.

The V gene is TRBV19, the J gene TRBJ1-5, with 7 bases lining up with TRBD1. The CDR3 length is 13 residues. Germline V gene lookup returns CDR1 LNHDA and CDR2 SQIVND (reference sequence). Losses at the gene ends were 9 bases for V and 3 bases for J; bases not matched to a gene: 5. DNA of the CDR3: TGTGCCAGCTCCGACAGGGTCAATCAGCCCCAGCATTTT. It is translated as CASSDRVNQPQHF.

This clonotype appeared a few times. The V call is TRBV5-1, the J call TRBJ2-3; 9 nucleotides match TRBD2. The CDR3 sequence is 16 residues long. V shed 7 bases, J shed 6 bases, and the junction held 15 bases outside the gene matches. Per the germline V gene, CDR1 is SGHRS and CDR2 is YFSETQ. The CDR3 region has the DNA TGCGCCAGCGATCCTAGCGGGACGCCTATTCTGGATACGCAGTATTTT. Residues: CASDPSGTPILDTQYF.

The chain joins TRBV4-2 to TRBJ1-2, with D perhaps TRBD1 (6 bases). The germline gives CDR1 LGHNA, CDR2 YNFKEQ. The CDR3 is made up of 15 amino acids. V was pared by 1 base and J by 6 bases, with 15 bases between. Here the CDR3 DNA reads TGTGCCAGCAGCCAAGTCCCAGGGGTGGAAAATGGCTACACCTTC. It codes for CASSQVPGVENGYTF.

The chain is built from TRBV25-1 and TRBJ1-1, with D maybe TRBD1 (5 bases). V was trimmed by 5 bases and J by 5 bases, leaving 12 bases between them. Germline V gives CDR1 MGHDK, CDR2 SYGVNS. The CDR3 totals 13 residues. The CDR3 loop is CASSTSPGTEAFF. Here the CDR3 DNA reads TGTGCCAGCAGTACTTCCCCAGGGACTGAAGCTTTCTTT.

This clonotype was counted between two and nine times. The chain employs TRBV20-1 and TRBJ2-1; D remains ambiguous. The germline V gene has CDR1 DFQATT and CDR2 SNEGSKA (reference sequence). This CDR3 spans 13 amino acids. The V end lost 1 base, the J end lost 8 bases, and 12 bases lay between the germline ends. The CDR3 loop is CSARVSGRDEQFF. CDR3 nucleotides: TGCAGTGCTAGAGTCTCGGGCCGCGATGAGCAGTTCTTC.

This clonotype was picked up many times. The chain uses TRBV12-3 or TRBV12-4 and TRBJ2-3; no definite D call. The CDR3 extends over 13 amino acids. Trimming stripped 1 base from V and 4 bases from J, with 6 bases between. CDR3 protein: CASSLGVADTQYF. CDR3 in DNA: TGTGCCAGCAGTTTAGGGGTGGCAGATACGCAGTATTTT.

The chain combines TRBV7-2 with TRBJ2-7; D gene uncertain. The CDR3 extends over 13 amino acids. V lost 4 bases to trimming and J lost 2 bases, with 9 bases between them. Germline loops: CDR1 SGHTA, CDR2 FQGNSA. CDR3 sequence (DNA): TGTGCCAGCAGCTCTACGGAACCCTACGAGCAGTACTTC. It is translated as CASSSTEPYEQYF.